The text below deals with one T cell receptor beta chain. Germline values: CDR1 MNHEY, CDR2 SMNVEV (reference sequence). Trimming took 6 bases from V and 3 from J; bases not matched to a gene: 3. The CDR3 runs to 14 residues. The sample is drawn from a study of T cell changes during pregnancy in multiple sclerosis. The assay was immunoSEQ multiplex PCR, and TCRdb's table has in-frame clones only and misses some. The profile shows tens of thousands of clones, around 94% of them singletons. The genes are TRBV27 and TRBJ1-4; 8 bases map to TRBD1. Specimen: peripheral blood, collected in the second trimester of pregnancy. This receptor was identified in a female donor in good health, enrolled as a control in a pregnancy study. The CDR3 protein is CASSSGGANEKLFF. The CDR3 region has the DNA TGTGCCAGCAGCTCAGGGGGCGCTAATGAAAAACTGTTTTTT.